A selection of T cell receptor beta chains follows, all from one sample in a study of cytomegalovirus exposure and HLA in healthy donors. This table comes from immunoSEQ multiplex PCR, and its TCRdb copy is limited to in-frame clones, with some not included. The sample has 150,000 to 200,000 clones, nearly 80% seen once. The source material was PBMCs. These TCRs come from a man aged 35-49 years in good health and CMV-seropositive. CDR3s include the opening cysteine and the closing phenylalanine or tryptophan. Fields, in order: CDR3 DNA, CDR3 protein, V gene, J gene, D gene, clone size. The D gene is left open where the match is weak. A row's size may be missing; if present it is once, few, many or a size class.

cdr3_nt: TGTGCCAGCAGAACTAGCGGAGCTTACAATGAGCAGTTCTTC; cdr3_aa: CASRTSGAYNEQFF; v_call: TRBV6-6; j_call: TRBJ2-1; d_call: TRBD2; clone_size: NA
cdr3_nt: TGTGCCAGCAGCCCTGGGGGGGATACGCAGTATTTT; cdr3_aa: CASSPGGDTQYF; v_call: TRBV11-2; j_call: TRBJ2-3; d_call: NA; clone_size: few
cdr3_nt: TGCGCCAGCAGCTTGGGACTCGATAGCAATCAGCCCCAGCATTTT; cdr3_aa: CASSLGLDSNQPQHF; v_call: TRBV5-1; j_call: TRBJ1-5; d_call: NA; clone_size: NA
cdr3_nt: TGCGCCAGCAGCTTGGACAGCGGCTCCTACGAGCAGTACTTC; cdr3_aa: CASSLDSGSYEQYF; v_call: TRBV5-1; j_call: TRBJ2-7; d_call: NA; clone_size: NA
cdr3_nt: TGTGCCAGCAGTTTAGAGGGACAGGGGATGAGGAATTCACCCCTCCACTTT; cdr3_aa: CASSLEGQGMRNSPLHF; v_call: TRBV27; j_call: TRBJ1-6; d_call: TRBD1; clone_size: NA
cdr3_nt: TGCGCCAGCAGCTTAGACAGGGTTGGCCAAGAGACCCAGTACTTC; cdr3_aa: CASSLDRVGQETQYF; v_call: TRBV5-1; j_call: TRBJ2-5; d_call: TRBD1; clone_size: NA
cdr3_nt: TGCGCCAGCAGCTCACAGACTAGCCCAAACAACAATGAGCAGTTCTTC; cdr3_aa: CASSSQTSPNNNEQFF; v_call: TRBV5-1; j_call: TRBJ2-1; d_call: TRBD2; clone_size: NA
cdr3_nt: TGTGCCAGCAGCTCCGGAAGGGGGCTGAGCGGTGGAGAAAAACTGTTTTTT; cdr3_aa: CASSSGRGLSGGEKLFF; v_call: TRBV11-2; j_call: TRBJ1-4; d_call: TRBD1; clone_size: NA
cdr3_nt: TGTGCCAGCAGTGAATTTAGGGGGAGGGCCGAGGGAGAGACCCAGTACTTC; cdr3_aa: CASSEFRGRAEGETQYF; v_call: TRBV25-1; j_call: TRBJ2-5; d_call: NA; clone_size: once
cdr3_nt: TGTGCCATCAGCGAGGGACAGGGTTATGAGTACTTC; cdr3_aa: CAISEGQGYEYF; v_call: TRBV10-3; j_call: TRBJ2-7; d_call: TRBD1; clone_size: NA
cdr3_nt: TGTGCCAGCAGTTCCGCCCTAACTAGCGGGAGAAATGAGCAGTTCTTC; cdr3_aa: CASSSALTSGRNEQFF; v_call: TRBV6-6; j_call: TRBJ2-1; d_call: TRBD2; clone_size: few
cdr3_nt: TGTTCCAGCAGCTTAGAGGGTCGAGGGGGCGGGGAGACCCAGTACTTC; cdr3_aa: CSSSLEGRGGGETQYF; v_call: TRBV7-9; j_call: TRBJ2-5; d_call: TRBD1; clone_size: NA
cdr3_nt: TGCGCCAGCAGCTTGGTACTAGCGGGAGGCACTAGCACAGATACGCAGTATTTT; cdr3_aa: CASSLVLAGGTSTDTQYF; v_call: TRBV5-1; j_call: TRBJ2-3; d_call: TRBD2; clone_size: NA
cdr3_nt: TGTGCCAGCTCACCCCGGGTCTCCGAAAGCTACGAGCAGTACTTC; cdr3_aa: CASSPRVSESYEQYF; v_call: TRBV18; j_call: TRBJ2-7; d_call: NA; clone_size: NA
cdr3_nt: TGTGCCAGCAGAGAAGACAGGGTGCCTCGGTATGAAGCTTTCTTT; cdr3_aa: CASREDRVPRYEAFF; v_call: TRBV28; j_call: TRBJ1-1; d_call: TRBD1; clone_size: NA
cdr3_nt: TGCAGCGTTGAATGGATAGCCCTTCCTAACACTGAAGCTTTCTTT; cdr3_aa: CSVEWIALPNTEAFF; v_call: TRBV29-1; j_call: TRBJ1-1; d_call: NA; clone_size: NA
cdr3_nt: TGTGCCAGCAGCCTAGGCAACGGGATGAACACCGGGGAGCTGTTTTTT; cdr3_aa: CASSLGNGMNTGELFF; v_call: TRBV9; j_call: TRBJ2-2; d_call: NA; clone_size: NA
cdr3_nt: TGTGCCAGCAGCTCGGGACTAGCGGACTCGAATGAGCAGTTCTTC; cdr3_aa: CASSSGLADSNEQFF; v_call: TRBV7-9; j_call: TRBJ2-1; d_call: TRBD2; clone_size: NA
cdr3_nt: TGTGCCAGCAGTGTGTGGGGACTAGCGGGAGACGAGCAGTACTTC; cdr3_aa: CASSVWGLAGDEQYF; v_call: TRBV2; j_call: TRBJ2-7; d_call: TRBD2; clone_size: NA
cdr3_nt: TGTGCCAGCAGTTTCGGACTAGCGCGCACTTACTACGAGCAGTACTTC; cdr3_aa: CASSFGLARTYYEQYF; v_call: TRBV5-5; j_call: TRBJ2-7; d_call: TRBD2; clone_size: NA
cdr3_nt: TGTGCCAGCAGCTTAAGAGGTGGCCCCCAAGAGACCCAGTACTTC; cdr3_aa: CASSLRGGPQETQYF; v_call: TRBV11-2; j_call: TRBJ2-5; d_call: NA; clone_size: NA
cdr3_nt: TGCGCCAGCAGTGAGTCGACATATAGCGACGAGCAGTACTTC; cdr3_aa: CASSESTYSDEQYF; v_call: TRBV10-1; j_call: TRBJ2-7; d_call: NA; clone_size: NA
cdr3_nt: TGCAGCGTCGTCGACAGGAATCAAGAGACCCAGTACTTC; cdr3_aa: CSVVDRNQETQYF; v_call: TRBV29-1; j_call: TRBJ2-5; d_call: NA; clone_size: NA
cdr3_nt: TGTGCCAGCAGGAGACAGCACCCACAGGAAGGCTACACCTTC; cdr3_aa: CASRRQHPQEGYTF; v_call: TRBV5-6; j_call: TRBJ1-2; d_call: NA; clone_size: NA
cdr3_nt: TGTGCCAGCAGTTTGGGGATTCTAGCGGGAGCTGGGGAGACCCAGTACTTC; cdr3_aa: CASSLGILAGAGETQYF; v_call: TRBV27; j_call: TRBJ2-5; d_call: TRBD2; clone_size: NA
cdr3_nt: TGTGCCAGCCGAAGGCTGGCTAGCGGAACCTACGAGCAGTACTTC; cdr3_aa: CASRRLASGTYEQYF; v_call: TRBV28; j_call: TRBJ2-7; d_call: TRBD2; clone_size: few
cdr3_nt: TGTGCCAGCAGTTTACCAGGATCAGAGACCCAGTACTTC; cdr3_aa: CASSLPGSETQYF; v_call: TRBV6-5; j_call: TRBJ2-5; d_call: NA; clone_size: NA
cdr3_nt: TGTGCCATCAGTGCGGAGGGCCCTGGGGCCAACGTCCTGACTTTC; cdr3_aa: CAISAEGPGANVLTF; v_call: TRBV10-3; j_call: TRBJ2-6; d_call: NA; clone_size: once
cdr3_nt: TGTGCCAGTAGTCCTCGACAGGGAGTGGGCGGCGAGCAGTACTTC; cdr3_aa: CASSPRQGVGGEQYF; v_call: TRBV19; j_call: TRBJ2-7; d_call: TRBD1; clone_size: NA
cdr3_nt: TGTGCCAGCGCCGAGGACGGGGTATGGCAAGCTTTCTTT; cdr3_aa: CASAEDGVWQAFF; v_call: TRBV25-1; j_call: TRBJ1-1; d_call: NA; clone_size: NA
cdr3_nt: TGTGCCAGCAGCTTTGGGACAGGGGGGGACGAGCAGTACTTC; cdr3_aa: CASSFGTGGDEQYF; v_call: TRBV7-6; j_call: TRBJ2-7; d_call: TRBD1; clone_size: once
cdr3_nt: TGCGCCAGCAGCCGCGGCCCCCTCTGGAACACTGAAGCTTTCTTT; cdr3_aa: CASSRGPLWNTEAFF; v_call: TRBV4-1; j_call: TRBJ1-1; d_call: NA; clone_size: NA
cdr3_nt: TGTGCCAGCAGTGAGACAGGGGGGAGCACCGGGGAGCTGTTTTTT; cdr3_aa: CASSETGGSTGELFF; v_call: TRBV6-4; j_call: TRBJ2-2; d_call: TRBD1; clone_size: NA
cdr3_nt: TGTGCCAGCAGTTTAAGTCGCCGGGGAAACATTCAGTACTTC; cdr3_aa: CASSLSRRGNIQYF; v_call: TRBV27; j_call: TRBJ2-4; d_call: NA; clone_size: NA
cdr3_nt: TGCGCCAGCAGCGGGCTAGCGGGAAACTACGAGCAGTACTTC; cdr3_aa: CASSGLAGNYEQYF; v_call: TRBV5-1; j_call: TRBJ2-7; d_call: TRBD2; clone_size: NA
cdr3_nt: TGCAGCGTTGTTTTGCCGGGACACTGGGGGACCGGGGAGCTGTTTTTT; cdr3_aa: CSVVLPGHWGTGELFF; v_call: TRBV29-1; j_call: TRBJ2-2; d_call: NA; clone_size: NA
cdr3_nt: TGCGCCAGCAGCCAAGAGCATAGCGGTGGGGGAGAGACCCAGTACTTC; cdr3_aa: CASSQEHSGGGETQYF; v_call: TRBV4-1; j_call: TRBJ2-5; d_call: NA; clone_size: NA
cdr3_nt: TGTGCCAGCAGCTTAGAGGTCACCTACGAGCAGTACTTC; cdr3_aa: CASSLEVTYEQYF; v_call: TRBV7-3; j_call: TRBJ2-7; d_call: NA; clone_size: NA
cdr3_nt: TGTGCCAGCAGCTTCGACAGGGGTATGACAGATACGCAGTATTTT; cdr3_aa: CASSFDRGMTDTQYF; v_call: TRBV5-6; j_call: TRBJ2-3; d_call: TRBD1; clone_size: NA
cdr3_nt: TGTGCCAGCAGCTTAGCAGGGGAGAACATTCAGTACTTC; cdr3_aa: CASSLAGENIQYF; v_call: TRBV11-3; j_call: TRBJ2-4; d_call: NA; clone_size: NA
cdr3_nt: TGTGCCATCAGTGGGGGGGTGGGAAACTACAATGAGCAGTTCTTC; cdr3_aa: CAISGGVGNYNEQFF; v_call: TRBV10-3; j_call: TRBJ2-1; d_call: NA; clone_size: NA
cdr3_nt: TGCGCCAGCAGCGGGGGAAGACAGGGTACGGGCGAGCAGTACTTC; cdr3_aa: CASSGGRQGTGEQYF; v_call: TRBV5-1; j_call: TRBJ2-7; d_call: TRBD1; clone_size: NA
cdr3_nt: TGCAGCGTTGGAACCTTCCGACTAGCCCTTTTTTACGAGCAGTACTTC; cdr3_aa: CSVGTFRLALFYEQYF; v_call: TRBV29-1; j_call: TRBJ2-7; d_call: TRBD2; clone_size: once
cdr3_nt: TGTGCCAGCAGCCCCTTACAAAAACGGGCTGAAGCTTTCTTT; cdr3_aa: CASSPLQKRAEAFF; v_call: TRBV6-5; j_call: TRBJ1-1; d_call: NA; clone_size: NA
cdr3_nt: TGTGCCAGCAGCGTATTTAGCGGGAGTTCCACCGGGGAGCTGTTTTTT; cdr3_aa: CASSVFSGSSTGELFF; v_call: TRBV9; j_call: TRBJ2-2; d_call: TRBD2; clone_size: NA